This TCR beta chain was sequenced for a study of blood T cell repertoires in COVID-19. J lost 6 bases, V lost 5 bases, and 11 bases had no gene match. This CDR3 spans 15 amino acids. The germline CDR1 and CDR2 sequences are SGHTS and YDEGEE. The method was immunoSEQ multiplex PCR; TCRdb's version includes in-frame clones alone and lacks a portion of them. The table lists more than 85,000 clones, over 75% of them singletons, with approximately 7% in the top ten. This rearrangement joins TRBV5-8 to TRBJ2-3; 8 bases match TRBD2. The sequence derives from a woman in her forties or fifties with acute or convalescent COVID-19. The specimen was peripheral blood. The CDR3 sequence is CASSPGASGSDTQYF. The DNA of the CDR3 is TGTGCCAGCAGTCCCGGAGCAAGCGGGAGCGATACGCAGTATTTT. The variable domain in full, completed from reference TRBV5-8 and TRBJ2-3, reads EAGVTQSPTHLIKTRGQQATLRCSPISGHTSVYWYQQALGLGLQFLLWYDEGEERNRGNFPPRFSGRQFPNYSSELNVNALELEDSALYLCASSPGASGSDTQYFGPGTRLTVL.